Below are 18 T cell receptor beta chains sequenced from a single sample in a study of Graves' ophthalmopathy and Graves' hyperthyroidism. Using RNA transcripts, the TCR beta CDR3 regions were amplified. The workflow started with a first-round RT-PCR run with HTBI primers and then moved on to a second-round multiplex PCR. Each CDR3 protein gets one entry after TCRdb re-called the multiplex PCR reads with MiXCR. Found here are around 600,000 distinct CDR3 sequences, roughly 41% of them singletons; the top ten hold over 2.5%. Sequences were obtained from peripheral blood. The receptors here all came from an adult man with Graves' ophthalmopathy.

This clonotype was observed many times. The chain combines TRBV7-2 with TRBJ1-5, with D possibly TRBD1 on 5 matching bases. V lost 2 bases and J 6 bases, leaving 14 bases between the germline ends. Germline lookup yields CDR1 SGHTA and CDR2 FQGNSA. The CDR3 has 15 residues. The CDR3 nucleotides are TGTGCCAGCAGCTTATTTCTGGCAGGGACTCAGCCCCAGCATTTT. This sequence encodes CASSLFLAGTQPQHF.

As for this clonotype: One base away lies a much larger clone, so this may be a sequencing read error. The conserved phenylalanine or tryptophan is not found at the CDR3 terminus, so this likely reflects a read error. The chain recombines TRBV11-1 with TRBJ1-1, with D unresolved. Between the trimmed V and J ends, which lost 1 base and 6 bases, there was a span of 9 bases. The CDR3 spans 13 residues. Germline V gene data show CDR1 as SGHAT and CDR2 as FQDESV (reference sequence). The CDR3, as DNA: TGTGCCAGCAGCTTAGGATCGCTCCCTGAAGCTTTCTCT. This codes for CASSLGSLPEAFS.

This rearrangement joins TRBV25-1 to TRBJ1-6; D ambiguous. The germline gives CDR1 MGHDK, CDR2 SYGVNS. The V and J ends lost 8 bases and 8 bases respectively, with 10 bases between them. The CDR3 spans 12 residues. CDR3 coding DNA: TGTGCCAGCCGGTATGGGGATTCACCCCTCCACTTT. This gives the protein CASRYGDSPLHF.

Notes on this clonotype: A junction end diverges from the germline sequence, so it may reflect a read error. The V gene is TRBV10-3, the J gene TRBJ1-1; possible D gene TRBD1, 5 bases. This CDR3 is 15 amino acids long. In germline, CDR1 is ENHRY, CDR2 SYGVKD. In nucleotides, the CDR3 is TGTGCCAGCAGTGCCCTAGGGGAATTATTCACTGAAGCTTTCTTT. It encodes CASSALGELFTEAFF.

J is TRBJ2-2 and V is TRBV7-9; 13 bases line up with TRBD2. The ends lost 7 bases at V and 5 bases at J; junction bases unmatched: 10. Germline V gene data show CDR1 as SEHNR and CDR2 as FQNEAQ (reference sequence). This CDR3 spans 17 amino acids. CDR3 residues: CASKRTSGSVFTGELFF. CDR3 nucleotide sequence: TGTGCCAGCAAACGGACTAGCGGGAGTGTTTTTACCGGGGAGCTGTTTTTT. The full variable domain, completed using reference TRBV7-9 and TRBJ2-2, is DTGVSQNPRHKITKRGQNVTFRCDPISEHNRLYWYRQTLGQGPEFLTYFQNEAQLEKSRLLSDRFSAERPKGSFSTLEIQRTEQGDSAMYLCASKRTSGSVFTGELFFGEGSRLTVL.

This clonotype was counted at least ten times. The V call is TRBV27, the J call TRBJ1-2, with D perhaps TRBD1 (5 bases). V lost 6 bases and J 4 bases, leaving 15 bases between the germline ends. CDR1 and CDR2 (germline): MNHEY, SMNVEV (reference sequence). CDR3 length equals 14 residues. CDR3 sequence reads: CASSSDSIGYGYTF. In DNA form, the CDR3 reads TGTGCCAGCAGCAGCGACAGTATCGGCTATGGCTACACCTTC.

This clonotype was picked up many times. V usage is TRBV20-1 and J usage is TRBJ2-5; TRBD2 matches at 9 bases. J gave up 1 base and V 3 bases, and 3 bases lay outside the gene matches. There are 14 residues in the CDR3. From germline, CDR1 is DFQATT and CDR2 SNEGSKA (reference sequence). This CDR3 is CSASRTSAQETQYF. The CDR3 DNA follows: TGCAGTGCTAGCAGGACTAGCGCCCAAGAGACCCAGTACTTC.

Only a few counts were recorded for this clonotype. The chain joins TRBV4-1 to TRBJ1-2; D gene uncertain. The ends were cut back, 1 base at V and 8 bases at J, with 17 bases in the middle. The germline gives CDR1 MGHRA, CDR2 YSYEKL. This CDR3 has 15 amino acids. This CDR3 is CASSQGPDLGFGYTF. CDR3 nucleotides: TGCGCCAGCAGCCAAGGACCGGATTTGGGGTTCGGCTACACCTTC.

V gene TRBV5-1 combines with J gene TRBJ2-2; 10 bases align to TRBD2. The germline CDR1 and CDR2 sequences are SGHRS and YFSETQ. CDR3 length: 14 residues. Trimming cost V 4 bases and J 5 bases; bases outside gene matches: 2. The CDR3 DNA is TGCGCCAGCAGCCATAGCGGGGGGACCGGGGAGCTGTTTTTT. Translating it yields CASSHSGGTGELFF. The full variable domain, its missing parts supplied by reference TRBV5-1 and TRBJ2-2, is KAGVTQTPRYLIKTRGQQVTLSCSPISGHRSVSWYQQTPGQGLQFLFEYFSETQRNKGNFPGRFSGRQFSNSRSEMNVSTLELGDSALYLCASSHSGGTGELFFGEGSRLTVL.

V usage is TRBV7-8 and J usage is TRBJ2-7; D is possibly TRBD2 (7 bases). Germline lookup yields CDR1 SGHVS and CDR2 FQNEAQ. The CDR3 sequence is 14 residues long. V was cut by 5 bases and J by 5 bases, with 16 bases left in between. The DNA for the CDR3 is TGTGCCAGCAGCCCATGGGAGGGGGTACACGAGCAGTACTTC. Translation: CASSPWEGVHEQYF.

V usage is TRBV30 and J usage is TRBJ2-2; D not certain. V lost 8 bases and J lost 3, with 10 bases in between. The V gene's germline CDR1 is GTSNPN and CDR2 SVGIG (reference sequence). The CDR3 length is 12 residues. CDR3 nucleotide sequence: TGTGCCGGAAACAGCCACACCGGGGAGCTGTTTTTT. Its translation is CAGNSHTGELFF.

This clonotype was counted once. CDR3 loop: CAISPGQGLTGELFF. The CDR3 DNA is TGTGCCATCAGCCCCGGACAGGGCCTCACCGGGGAGCTGTTTTTT. The chain carries TRBV10-3 and TRBJ2-2; TRBD1 agrees at 8 bases. Germline V CDR1 and CDR2: ENHRY, SYGVKD. With 6 bases clipped from V and 4 bases from J, the junction kept 7 bases outside the gene matches. The CDR3 loop spans 15 amino acids.

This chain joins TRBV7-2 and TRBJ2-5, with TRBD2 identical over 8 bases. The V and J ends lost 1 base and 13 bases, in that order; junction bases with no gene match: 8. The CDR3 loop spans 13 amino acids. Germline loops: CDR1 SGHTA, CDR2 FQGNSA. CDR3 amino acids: CASSLGRDSGTYF. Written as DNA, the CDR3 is TGTGCCAGCAGCTTAGGGCGTGATAGCGGGACGTACTTC.

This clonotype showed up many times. The CDR3 reads CASSLTGQGPHEQYF. CDR3 sequence (DNA): TGTGCCAGCAGCTTAACCGGACAGGGACCTCACGAGCAGTACTTC. This chain uses TRBV5-8 with TRBJ2-7, with 8 nucleotides matching TRBD1. V shed 2 bases, J shed 5 bases, and the junction held 9 bases outside the gene matches. This CDR3 has 15 amino acids. Germline V CDR1 and CDR2: SGHTS, YDEGEE.

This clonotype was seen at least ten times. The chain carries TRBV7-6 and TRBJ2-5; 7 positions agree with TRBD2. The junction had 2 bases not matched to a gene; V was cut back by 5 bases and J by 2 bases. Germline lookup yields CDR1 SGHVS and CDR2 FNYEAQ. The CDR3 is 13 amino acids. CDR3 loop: CASSMGGQETQYF. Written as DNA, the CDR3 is TGTGCCAGCAGCATGGGGGGGCAAGAGACCCAGTACTTC.

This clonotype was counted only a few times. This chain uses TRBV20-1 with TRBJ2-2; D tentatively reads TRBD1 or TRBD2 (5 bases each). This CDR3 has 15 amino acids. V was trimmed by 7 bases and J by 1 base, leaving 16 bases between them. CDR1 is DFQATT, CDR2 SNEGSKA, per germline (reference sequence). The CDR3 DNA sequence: TGCAGTGTACAGGAGGCAGGGATGAACACCGGGGAGCTGTTTTTT. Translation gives CSVQEAGMNTGELFF.

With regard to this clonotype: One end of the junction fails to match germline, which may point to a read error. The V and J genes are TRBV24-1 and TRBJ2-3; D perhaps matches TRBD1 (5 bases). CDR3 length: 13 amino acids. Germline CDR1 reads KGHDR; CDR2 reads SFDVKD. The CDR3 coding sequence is TGTGCCACCAGTGATTTGGTGGGGCGGCAGCAGTGTTTT. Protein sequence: CATSDLVGRQQCF.

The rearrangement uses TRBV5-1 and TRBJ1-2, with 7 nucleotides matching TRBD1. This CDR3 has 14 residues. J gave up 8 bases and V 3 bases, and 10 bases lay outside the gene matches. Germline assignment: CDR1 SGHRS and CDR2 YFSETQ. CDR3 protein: CASSWGTTGIGYTF. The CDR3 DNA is TGCGCCAGCAGCTGGGGTACGACAGGGATCGGCTACACCTTC.